The clone carrying this T cell receptor beta chain was recorded a few times. Its antigen is as yet unknown. cDNA molecules carried unique molecular identifiers, and template switching added a universal primer site. A single record per CDR3 protein comes from TCRdb applying MiXCR to the 5' RACE reads. Among some 570,000 distinct CDR3 sequences listed, around 24% were seen once. The data were obtained in a study of identical twins. This CDR3 spans 17 amino acids. Trimming stripped 7 bases from V and 1 base from J, with 20 bases between. Points from the study as a whole: For out-of-frame beta sequences, excess twin sharing was weaker.

This sample also appeared in a second study, on yellow fever vaccine responses in identical twins. That paper notes: Reportedly, the response of twins' T cells to the vaccine seemed partly convergent, partly personalized.

The sequence was obtained from a woman in her late teens or twenties in good health. The genes are TRBV12-3 or TRBV12-4 and TRBJ2-4, with D uncertain. The sequenced material came from CD4+ T cells sorted from blood. CDR3 coding DNA: TGTGCCAGCAAGAGAAGGAACCCTGAGTCCGCCAAAAACATTCAGTACTTC. Translating it yields CASKRRNPESAKNIQYF.